This TCR beta chain emerged from a study of spatial heterogeneity in lung cancer. Time point here: sample taken at primary tumor resection. The donors were 72 patients with non-small cell lung cancer that was early-stage and untreated. Whole RNA was taken from tumor, nontumor lung or frozen PBMC; it was then sequenced unsorted. Individual TCR cDNA molecules each bore their own unique molecular identifier. MiXCR, applied by TCRdb to the 5' RACE reads, yields one record per CDR3 protein. Here the sample spans some 55,000 distinct CDR3 sequences, roughly 6.4% being singletons. Germline CDR1 and CDR2: SGHRS and YFSETQ. The CDR3 runs 17 residues. Trimming pared 1 base from V and 2 bases from J, leaving 17 bases between.

The chain links TRBV5-1 to TRBJ2-3; D may be TRBD2 (5 bases). The receptor comes from a female donor with early-stage non-small cell lung cancer. The sample in question was PBMCs, obtained at surgery. This CDR3 is CASSLFPSRSATDTQYF. The CDR3 nucleotides read TGCGCCAGCAGCTTGTTCCCTAGCAGGAGTGCCACAGATACGCAGTATTTT.